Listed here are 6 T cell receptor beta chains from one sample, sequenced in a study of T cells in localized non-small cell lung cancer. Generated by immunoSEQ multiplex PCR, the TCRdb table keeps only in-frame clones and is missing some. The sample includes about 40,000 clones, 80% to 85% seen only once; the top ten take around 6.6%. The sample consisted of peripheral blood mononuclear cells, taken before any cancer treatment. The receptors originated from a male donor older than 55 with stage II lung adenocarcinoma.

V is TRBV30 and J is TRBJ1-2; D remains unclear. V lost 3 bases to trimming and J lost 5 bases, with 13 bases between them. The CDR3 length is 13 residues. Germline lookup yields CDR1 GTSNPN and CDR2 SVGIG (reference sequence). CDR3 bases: TGTGCCTGGAGCCTGACACACTCTTATGGCTACACCTTC. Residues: CAWSLTHSYGYTF. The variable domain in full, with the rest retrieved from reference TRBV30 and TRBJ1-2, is SQTIHQWPATLVQPVGSPLSLECTVEGTSNPNLYWYRQAAGRGLQLLFYSVGIGQISSEVPQNLSASRPQDRQFILSSKKLLLSDSGFYLCAWSLTHSYGYTFGSGTRLTVV.

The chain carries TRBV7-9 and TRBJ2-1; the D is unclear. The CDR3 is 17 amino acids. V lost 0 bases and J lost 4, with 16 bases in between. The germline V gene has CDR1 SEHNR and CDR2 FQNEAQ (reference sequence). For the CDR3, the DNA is TGTGCCAGCAGCTTAGCGCGAGCAAGCCGTGAATACAATGAGCAGTTCTTC. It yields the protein CASSLARASREYNEQFF.

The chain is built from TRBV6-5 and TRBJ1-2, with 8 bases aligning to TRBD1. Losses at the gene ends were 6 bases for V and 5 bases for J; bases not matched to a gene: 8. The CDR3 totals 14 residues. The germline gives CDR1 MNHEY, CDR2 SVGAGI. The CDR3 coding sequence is TGTGCCAGCAGACCCGGGACAGGCCCGTATGGCTACACCTTC. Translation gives CASRPGTGPYGYTF.

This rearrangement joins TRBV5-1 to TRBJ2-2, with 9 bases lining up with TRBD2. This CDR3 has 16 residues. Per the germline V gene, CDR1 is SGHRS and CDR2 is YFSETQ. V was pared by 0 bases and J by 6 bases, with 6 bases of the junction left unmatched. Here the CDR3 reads CASSLGVAGDAGELFF. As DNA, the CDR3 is TGCGCCAGCAGCTTGGGAGTAGCGGGAGATGCCGGGGAGCTGTTTTTT.

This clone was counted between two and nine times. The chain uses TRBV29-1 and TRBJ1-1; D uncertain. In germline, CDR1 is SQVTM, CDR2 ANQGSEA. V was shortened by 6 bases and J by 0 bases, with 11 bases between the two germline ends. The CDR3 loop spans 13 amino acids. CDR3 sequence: CSVVQAMNTEAFF. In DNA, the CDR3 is TGCAGCGTCGTCCAAGCGATGAACACTGAAGCTTTCTTT.

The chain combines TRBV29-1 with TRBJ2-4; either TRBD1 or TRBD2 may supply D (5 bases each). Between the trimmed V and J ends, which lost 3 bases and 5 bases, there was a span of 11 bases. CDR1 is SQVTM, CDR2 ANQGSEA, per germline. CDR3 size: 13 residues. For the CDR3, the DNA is TGCAGCGTTGAGGATCCGGGACAAAACATTCAGTACTTC. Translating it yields CSVEDPGQNIQYF.